This TCR beta chain was documented in a study of radiotherapy plus CTLA-4 blockade in lung cancer. On this clone itself: Its antigen is unknown.

Enrolled patients, whose metastatic non-small-cell lung cancer was chemo-refractory, received focal radiation plus CTLA-4 blockade with ipilimumab. Clones were read by immunoSEQ multiplex PCR, and TCRdb kept only the in-frame ones, dropping some. The table includes about 32,000 clones, more than 80% detected once. Broader study findings: Researchers report tumor-derived TCR clones expanding in blood after radiotherapy plus ipilimumab.

Germline trimming cut 6 bases from V and 10 bases from J; bases unmatched to any gene: 9. The germline V gene has CDR1 SQVTM and CDR2 ANQGSEA. The CDR3 is made up of 13 amino acids. The TCR originated in a human donor with non-small cell lung cancer who had stable disease on radiotherapy plus ipilimumab. The chain has TRBV29-1 and TRBJ2-1, with 10 nucleotides matching TRBD2. The source material was peripheral blood, sampled from a patient treated with radiotherapy plus ipilimumab. In DNA, the CDR3 is TGCAGCGTCGGCCTAGCGGGAGTAGGAGAGCAGTTCTTC. This translates into CSVGLAGVGEQFF.